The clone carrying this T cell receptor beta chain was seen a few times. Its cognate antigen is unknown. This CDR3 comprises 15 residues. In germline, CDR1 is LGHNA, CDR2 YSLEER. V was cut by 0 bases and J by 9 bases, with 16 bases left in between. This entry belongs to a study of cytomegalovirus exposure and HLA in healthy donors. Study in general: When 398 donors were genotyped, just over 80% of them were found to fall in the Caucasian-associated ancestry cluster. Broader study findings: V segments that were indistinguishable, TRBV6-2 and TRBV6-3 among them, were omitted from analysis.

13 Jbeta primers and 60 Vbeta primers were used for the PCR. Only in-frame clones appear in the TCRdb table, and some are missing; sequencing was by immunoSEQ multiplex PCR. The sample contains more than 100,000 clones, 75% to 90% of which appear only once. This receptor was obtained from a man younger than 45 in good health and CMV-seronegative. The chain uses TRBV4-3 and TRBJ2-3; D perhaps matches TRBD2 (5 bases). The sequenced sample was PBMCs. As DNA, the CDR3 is TGCGCCAGCAGCCAAGATTGGCCGGGAACGGACACGCAGTATTTT. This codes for CASSQDWPGTDTQYF.